The 2 T cell receptor beta chains reported below all come from one sample, sequenced in a study of T cells expressing NK-cell markers. TCRdb re-called the 5' RACE reads; every CDR3 protein appears as one record, without DNA. This table holds about 260,000 distinct CDR3 sequences. Specimen: blood T cells: a sorted CD56 or NKG2C T cell subset, CD4+ or CD8+ T cells, or bulk PBMC T cells (not recorded which). The source of these receptors is a woman aged 18 to 75 in good health.

The rearrangement joins TRBV25-1 to TRBJ1-4; TCRdb's assignment of TRBD1 cannot be checked, as there is no DNA. Germline CDR1 reads MGHDK; CDR2 reads SYGVNS. CDR3 length: 14 residues. CDR3 protein: CASRHVGGNEKLFF.

The chain recombines TRBV28 with TRBJ2-6; TCRdb proposes TRBD1, but this gene call is untestable without DNA. This CDR3 has 18 amino acids. In germline, CDR1 is MDHEN, CDR2 SYDVKM. The chain's CDR3 is CASSPLSRGSSGANVLTF.